This TCR beta chain was captured by sequencing in a study of spatial heterogeneity in lung cancer. Study-level points and caveats: Expanded tumor TCRs that were ubiquitous appeared in blood more at resection than follow-up.

The time point here: blood at routine non-recurrence follow-up after resection. The germline gives CDR1 MDHEN, CDR2 SYDVKM. The CDR3 is made up of 11 amino acids. V was cut by 8 bases and J by 2 bases, with 4 bases left in between. Carried by each TCR cDNA molecule was a unique molecular identifier. MiXCR was run by TCRdb on the 5' RACE reads, yielding one entry per CDR3 protein. The data hold 110,000 or so distinct CDR3 sequences, with more than 10% observed a single time. Comments on this clonotype: Its target is not known.

The clonotype was recovered from a female donor with early-stage non-small cell lung cancer. This specimen was PBMCs, taken at follow-up. The chain uses TRBV28 and TRBJ2-1, with D unresolved. In nucleotides, the CDR3 is TGTGCCAGCTTCACCTACAATGAGCAGTTCTTC. This translates into CASFTYNEQFF.